Described below is a single T cell receptor (beta chain) sequence and its context. Its specific antigen is unknown. No qualities accompany the bases; no much larger clone lies one base away. This record belongs to a study of blood T cell repertoires in COVID-19 (dated by TCRdb to the early 2020s). A note on the overall study: The collaborator samples originated in the United States, Italy and Spain and spanned the acute and convalescent phases of COVID-19. A de-identified subject ID, COVID-19 status, age in years and sex were almost always included in the sample metadata. Where available, HLA class I and class II types were obtained from metadata supplied by the sample provider rather than from assay-based typing. The prospective study material was composed of cDNA or gDNA derived from T cells, B-cell-depleted T cells, or PBMCs. Deeply sampled blood TCRbeta repertoires from subjects exposed to, actively infected with, or recovered from COVID-19 were included in the dataset. A freely available public database, intended as a resource for researchers studying the immune response to SARS-CoV-2, is where the repertoires were released. The samples were drawn from the first 160 participants of the ongoing ImmuneRACE study and from about 1,200 subjects provided by 6 global collaborators.

TCRbeta CDR3 regions were amplified from genomic DNA by means of the immunoSEQ Assay, a bias-controlled multiplex PCR. The authors processed their data as follows. Within the assay, amplification of reference gene primers was used to estimate how many nucleated cells each sample contained. Sequence reads were collapsed and filtered to measure the absolute abundance of every unique TCRbeta CDR3 rearrangement. For each sample, productive Simpson clonality was calculated as the square root of Simpson's diversity index over productive rearrangements. The table comes from immuneACCESS by way of TCRdb, which keeps in-frame sequences with V and J called. Part of the clones is missing from these tables; in studies checked, under half for an unresolved V gene and the rest for unknown reasons. The V and J calls and clone size are taken from that table; D and trimming were inferred from the DNA. The sample contains tens of thousands of clones, 87% of them found a single time. Approximately 8% of the sample rests with the top ten.

The collaborating institutions used their own protocols to collect whole blood in K2EDTA tubes. Collaborator samples were shipped for TCRbeta analysis as frozen whole blood, isolated PBMCs, or DNA extracted from either sample type. Paper-wide results and their limitations: The amount of clinical and demographic metadata varied by source and participant and was provided uncurated.

The germline V gene encodes CDR1 WSHSY and CDR2 SAAADI. The CDR3 numbers 15 residues from cysteine through phenylalanine. CDR3 DNA only is kept here, 45 bases in frame from base 1. Trimming takes 0 bases off V and 8 bases off J; junction bases not matched to a gene: 4. What was sequenced was peripheral blood. This sequence was found in a man aged 25 to 40 with acute or convalescent COVID-19. The sequence joins TRBV10-2 to TRBJ2-1, and 10 junctional nucleotides match TRBD2. Here the CDR3 is given as CASSESAGGPYEQFF. The bases are TGCGCCAGCAGTGAGTCAGCGGGAGGGCCCTATGAGCAGTTCTTC.